The source of this T cell receptor beta chain is a study of regulatory T cells in long-lasting Graves disease. Germline V gene sequence: CDR1 MNHEY, CDR2 SVGEGT. J gave up 4 bases and V 2 bases, and 7 bases lay outside the gene matches. The CDR3 length is 15 residues. Library construction for TCR beta used iRepertoire HTBI primers and Arm-PCR of CDR3 regions. TCRdb re-called the multiplex PCR reads with MiXCR, one entry per CDR3 protein. The sample consists of almost 350,000 distinct CDR3 sequences, about 20% of them appearing once. The time point here: persistent/refractory GD, antithyroid drugs over 5 years with positive TRAb. The TCR library was prepared using RNA isolated from PBMCs.

The chain employs TRBV6-2 or TRBV6-3 and TRBJ2-5; TRBD2 aligns across 7 bases. Sequenced material: peripheral blood mononuclear cells (PBMCs), taken when the disease was refractory, from a patient treated with antithyroid drugs. The sequence came from a female donor with Graves disease. The CDR3 here is CASSYGLVVRETQYF. DNA for the CDR3: TGTGCCAGCAGTTACGGACTAGTAGTTCGAGAGACCCAGTACTTC.